This TCR beta chain was documented in a study of shared clonotypes between healthy human individuals. Study results and caveats: Clonotype sharing among donors likely depends on sequencing depth.

For this clone: Its antigen is undetermined.

Trimming took 7 bases from V and 0 from J, leaving 18 bases between them. The CDR3 is made up of 16 amino acids. The V gene's germline CDR1 is SEHNR and CDR2 FQNEAQ (reference sequence). The naive CD8 population came from CD45RO-negative cells selected for CCR7, without terminally differentiated effector memory CD45RA+ cells. Method: immunoSEQ multiplex PCR; TCRdb's copy keeps in-frame clones and lacks some. The sample consists of about 600,000 clones, roughly 98% of them appearing once. Input material: naive CD8+ T cells sorted from blood. V and J are TRBV7-9 and TRBJ1-2, with D perhaps matching TRBD1 (6 bases). The TCR sequence derives from a man aged 25 to 40 in good health. CDR3 sequence (DNA): TGTGCCAGCACAGGAACGGCAGGGGAGGCTAACTATGGCTACACCTTC. Protein product: CASTGTAGEANYGYTF. Supplemented by reference TRBV7-9 and TRBJ1-2, the full variable domain reads DTGVSQNPRHKITKRGQNVTFRCDPISEHNRLYWYRQTLGQGPEFLTYFQNEAQLEKSRLLSDRFSAERPKGSFSTLEIQRTEQGDSAMYLCASTGTAGEANYGYTFGSGTRLTVV.